One and the same sample provided the 21 T cell receptor beta chains below, sequenced in a study of neurological immune-mediated disorders. TCRdb reprocessed the 5' RACE reads via MiXCR and lists one record per CDR3 protein. The sample records roughly 49,000 distinct CDR3 sequences, 12% being singletons. Time point indicated: longitudinal time-point 3. The material sequenced was PBMCs. The receptors come from a male donor with HTLV-1-associated myelopathy (HAM/TSP).

Ten or more counts support this clonotype. The chain couples TRBV12-3 or TRBV12-4 to TRBJ2-2; 8 bases map to TRBD2. V shed 6 bases and J 4 bases; nucleotides not matched to a gene: 7. This CDR3 is 15 amino acids long. CDR3 DNA sequence: TGTGCCAGCAGCAGGCGGGGGGTCGTCACCGGGGAGCTGTTTTTT. Its protein is CASSRRGVVTGELFF.

This clonotype came up many times. The chain links TRBV5-4 to TRBJ2-7, with D tentatively TRBD1 (6 bases). V was cut by 0 bases and J by 1 base, with 8 bases left in between. CDR3 length: 14 amino acids. Germline V gives CDR1 SGHNT, CDR2 YYREEE (reference sequence). CDR3: CASSLAQGSYEQYF. The CDR3, as DNA: TGTGCCAGCAGCTTGGCACAGGGTTCCTACGAGCAGTACTTC.

In this sample, this clonotype turned up many times. The chain uses TRBV7-9 and TRBJ1-6, with 9 bases aligning to TRBD1. CDR1 SEHNR and CDR2 FQNEAQ come from the germline V gene (reference sequence). This CDR3 is built from 14 residues. V dropped 3 bases and J dropped 9; count of bases not matched to a gene: 3. As DNA, the CDR3 is TGTGCCAGCAGCTTGGGGACAGGGAGTTCACCCCTCCACTTT. Protein: CASSLGTGSSPLHF.

This clonotype was detected many times. The chain has TRBV5-5 and TRBJ2-5; possibly TRBD1 for D (5 bases). The V gene's germline CDR1 is SGHKS and CDR2 YYEKEE (reference sequence). V gave up 1 base and J gave up 5 bases, with 15 bases separating them. This CDR3 has 15 residues. DNA of the CDR3: TGTGCCAGCAGCTTGTTGGTTAGACCAGGGGAGACCCAGTACTTC. As protein: CASSLLVRPGETQYF.

This clonotype was seen many times. This chain connects TRBV5-1 to TRBJ1-3, with a possible D match to TRBD1 (5 bases). The ends were cut back, 1 base at V and 2 bases at J, with 7 bases in the middle. Germline CDR1 is SGHRS and CDR2 is YFSETQ. The CDR3 contains 14 residues. The CDR3 region is CASSLTGAGNTIYF. CDR3 DNA: TGCGCCAGCAGCTTGACAGGTGCTGGAAACACCATATATTTT.

This clonotype was seen ten or more times. V and J are TRBV5-6 and TRBJ1-5, with D hard to call. CDR3 size: 14 residues. Germline V lookup: CDR1 SGHDT, CDR2 YYEEEE. V shed 2 bases and J shed 1 base, with 7 bases lying between them. CDR3 residues: CASSFGDSNQPQHF. The CDR3 bases are TGTGCCAGCAGCTTCGGAGACAGCAATCAGCCCCAGCATTTT.

This clonotype was observed at least ten times. The V call is TRBV7-2, the J call TRBJ2-7; the D call may be TRBD1 or TRBD2 (6 bases each). V lost 5 bases, J lost 3 bases, and 8 bases lay in between. This CDR3 has 12 amino acids. Germline V CDR1 and CDR2: SGHTA, FQGNSA. This CDR3 is CASSEGGYEQYF. CDR3 DNA: TGTGCCAGCAGCGAGGGGGGCTACGAGCAGTACTTC.

This chain links TRBV10-3 with TRBJ2-3; 15 nucleotides match TRBD2. This CDR3 has 17 amino acids. Germline assignment: CDR1 ENHRY and CDR2 SYGVKD. Trimming removed 6 bases from V and 0 bases from J; junction bases left unmatched: 4. CDR3 coding DNA: TGTGCCATCAGGATGGGACTAGCGGGAGGTAGCACAGATACGCAGTATTTT. It yields the protein CAIRMGLAGGSTDTQYF.

This clonotype was detected many times. This sequence joins TRBV7-2 and TRBJ2-7; a possible D gene is TRBD1 (5 bases). The CDR3 length is 13 residues. Trimming pared 0 bases from V and 5 bases from J, leaving 8 bases between. Per the germline V gene, CDR1 is SGHTA and CDR2 is FQGNSA. CDR3 coding DNA: TGTGCCAGCAGCTTAGCTGGGGCAAACGAGCAGTACTTC. This sequence encodes CASSLAGANEQYF.

There are many counts of this clonotype. V gene TRBV28 combines with J gene TRBJ1-5; 8 positions agree with TRBD1. Trimming at V came to 3 bases and at J to 1 base, leaving 20 bases not matched to a gene. This CDR3 contains 21 residues. Germline-derived CDR1 and CDR2 are MDHEN and SYDVKM. CDR3 coding DNA: TGTGCCAGCAGTTTTCTTCGGCCCGGACAGGGCGGGTTTTTGAGCAATCAGCCCCAGCATTTT. It codes for CASSFLRPGQGGFLSNQPQHF.

This clonotype has ten or more counts. The chain employs TRBV5-1 and TRBJ2-7; 8 bases are a match to TRBD1. The germline V gene encodes CDR1 SGHRS and CDR2 YFSETQ. The CDR3 is made up of 15 amino acids. Unmatched junction bases numbered 9, after V lost 0 bases and J lost 7 bases. CDR3 DNA sequence: TGCGCCAGCAGCTTGGTAGCAGGGGGCGCGGGGGAGCAGTACTTC. Protein product: CASSLVAGGAGEQYF.

This clonotype was recorded many times. The genes are TRBV27 and TRBJ1-6; TRBD1 is a possible D gene (5 bases). The CDR3 has 16 residues. V was trimmed by 6 bases and J by 0 bases, leaving 12 bases between them. Germline CDR1 MNHEY, CDR2 SMNVEV (reference sequence). CDR3 region: CASSSGWGSYNSPLHF. The DNA of the CDR3 is TGTGCCAGCAGCTCAGGGTGGGGCTCCTATAATTCACCCCTCCACTTT.

This clonotype was recorded at least ten times. This chain links TRBV12-3 or TRBV12-4 with TRBJ2-1, with D possibly TRBD2 on 6 matching bases. With 5 bases removed from V and 4 bases from J, the gap between germline ends came to 12 bases. This CDR3 has 14 amino acids. CDR3 residues: CASSPRGDYNEQFF. CDR3 nucleotides: TGTGCCAGCAGTCCTCGCGGGGATTACAATGAGCAGTTCTTC.

This clonotype was detected many times. V gene TRBV5-5 combines with J gene TRBJ1-5; 7 bases fit TRBD1. This CDR3 has 15 amino acids. The V gene's germline CDR1 is SGHKS and CDR2 YYEKEE (reference sequence). V dropped 0 bases and J dropped 6; count of bases not matched to a gene: 6. This CDR3 is CASSLEGALGQPQHF. In DNA, the CDR3 is TGTGCCAGCAGCTTGGAGGGGGCGCTTGGTCAGCCCCAGCATTTT.

In this sample, this clonotype turned up many times. The chain carries TRBV28 and TRBJ2-5; D not certain. The CDR3 has 13 amino acids. In germline, CDR1 is MDHEN, CDR2 SYDVKM. Trimming took 6 bases from V and 0 from J, leaving 8 bases between them. The CDR3 protein is CASSSSYQETQYF. As DNA, the CDR3 is TGTGCCAGCAGCTCTTCGTACCAAGAGACCCAGTACTTC.

This clonotype has a count of ten or more. This chain uses TRBV20-1 with TRBJ2-7; 8 bases match TRBD2. Per germline, CDR1 DFQATT and CDR2 SNEGSKA (reference sequence). The CDR3 has 15 amino acids. V lost 0 bases to trimming and J lost 0 bases; unmatched junction nucleotides: 4. This CDR3 reads CSARDPAGVSYEQYF. DNA of the CDR3: TGCAGTGCTAGAGACCCAGCGGGGGTCTCCTACGAGCAGTACTTC.

The table lists this clonotype with many counts. The V and J genes are TRBV12-3 or TRBV12-4 and TRBJ1-1; D uncertain. V was pared by 1 base and J by 8 bases, with 14 bases between. The CDR3 length is 14 residues. DNA of the CDR3: TGTGCCAGCAGTTTAGAAAGTCGGGCCAAAGAAGCTTTCTTT. The encoded protein is CASSLESRAKEAFF.

This clonotype showed up many times. This rearrangement joins TRBV20-1 to TRBJ2-7; 8 bases align to TRBD1. J gave up 3 bases and V 7 bases, and 5 bases lay outside the gene matches. There are 12 residues in the CDR3. Germline assignment: CDR1 DFQATT and CDR2 SNEGSKA (reference sequence). The CDR3 is CSVYRGVYEQYF. The CDR3 coding sequence is TGCAGTGTTTACAGGGGGGTCTACGAGCAGTACTTC.

This clonotype was counted ten times or more. This chain joins TRBV20-1 and TRBJ2-7; possibly TRBD1 for D (6 bases). Trimming stripped 2 bases from V and 0 bases from J, with 8 bases between. The CDR3 runs 13 residues. CDR1 DFQATT and CDR2 SNEGSKA come from the germline V gene (reference sequence). CDR3 in DNA: TGCAGTGCTAGAACGGGACACTCCTACGAGCAGTACTTC. Protein sequence: CSARTGHSYEQYF.

This clonotype is medium-sized. The chain couples TRBV9 to TRBJ2-5; TRBD2 matches 10 bases. Germline CDR1 is SGDLS and CDR2 is YYNGEE. The CDR3 sequence is 15 residues long. V was pared by 6 bases and J by 2 bases, with 7 bases of the junction left unmatched. The DNA for the CDR3 is TGTGCCAGCACTCCTAGCGGGGGACATCAAGAGACCCAGTACTTC. Encoded protein: CASTPSGGHQETQYF.

Ten or more counts support this clonotype. The chain recombines TRBV11-3 with TRBJ2-2, with a weak D call TRBD1 (6 bases). Per the germline V gene, CDR1 is SGHNT and CDR2 is YENEEA. The CDR3 length is 15 residues. V was shortened by 7 bases and J by 0 bases, with 12 bases between the two germline ends. CDR3 bases: TGTGCCAGCAAGCCCGGGACAACGAACACCGGGGAGCTGTTTTTT. Its translation: CASKPGTTNTGELFF.